This TCR beta chain was observed in a study of technical replicates of blood from several donors. Profiling relied on immunoSEQ multiplex PCR, and the TCRdb table lists in-frame clones only, not all of them. The sample holds more than 90,000 clones, 90% to 96% seen once. The CDR3 extends over 13 amino acids. The germline CDR1 and CDR2 sequences are MNHNS and SASEGT. The V segment lost 6 bases and the J segment 3 bases; nucleotides outside the gene matches: 3. The TCR was taken from a human donor in good health. The rearrangement uses TRBV6-1 and TRBJ1-1; the match to TRBD1 covers 8 bases. Sequenced material: T cells isolated from PBMCs. The CDR3 nucleotides read TGTGCCAGCAGGGGACAGGATTACACTGAAGCTTTCTTT. It encodes CASRGQDYTEAFF.